Listed here are 28 T cell receptor beta chains from one sample, sequenced in a study of lymphopenia after photon versus proton radiotherapy. TCRdb's copy holds only in-frame clones and misses some; the assay was immunoSEQ multiplex PCR. This table holds around 25,000 clones, around 84% found once. The sequencing here drew on peripheral blood, taken from a patient treated with photon-based radiotherapy. Receptors were obtained from a man aged 60 to 69 with pancreatic cancer.

J is TRBJ2-6 and V is TRBV5-8; 9 bases are a match to TRBD1. From germline, CDR1 is SGHTS and CDR2 YDEGEE. J gave up 1 base and V 5 bases, and 7 bases lay outside the gene matches. The CDR3 totals 17 residues. In DNA, the CDR3 is TGTGCCAGCAGGACTGACAGGGGGGCGTCTGGGGCCAACGTCCTGACTTTC. Protein sequence: CASRTDRGASGANVLTF.

This chain connects TRBV9 to TRBJ1-1; the match to TRBD1 covers 9 bases. The CDR3 is 19 amino acids. Germline CDR1 and CDR2: SGDLS and YYNGEE. Trimming cost V 3 bases and J 1 base; bases outside gene matches: 16. The CDR3 region has the DNA TGTGCCAGCAGCGCACAGGGGGCTCCCTTTCTTGGGACGAACACTGAAGCTTTCTTT. Translated: CASSAQGAPFLGTNTEAFF.

The chain recombines TRBV5-6 with TRBJ2-7, with D tentatively TRBD1 (6 bases). Deletions cut 2 bases from V and 0 bases from J, with 9 bases between. Germline CDR1 reads SGHDT; CDR2 reads YYEEEE. The CDR3 totals 14 residues. CDR3 protein: CASSLDRSSYEQYF. The CDR3 nucleotides read TGTGCCAGCAGCTTAGACAGGTCCTCCTACGAGCAGTACTTC.

This chain links TRBV18 with TRBJ2-2; D is perhaps TRBD2 (5 bases). Germline CDR1 is KGHSH and CDR2 is LQKENI. This CDR3 is built from 12 residues. Trimming stripped 6 bases from V and 3 bases from J, with 5 bases between. The CDR3 reads CASSDYTGELFF. The CDR3 nucleotides read TGTGCCAGCTCGGACTACACCGGGGAGCTGTTTTTT.

This clone was found once. The chain couples TRBV19 to TRBJ2-5, with TRBD1 as a possible D gene (5 bases). CDR1 and CDR2 (germline): LNHDA, SQIVND (reference sequence). The CDR3 is 13 residues long. V lost 4 bases and J lost 3, with 9 bases in between. Here the CDR3 DNA reads TGTGCCAGTAGTAAGGCCAGGGAAGAGACCCAGTACTTC. Encoded protein: CASSKAREETQYF. The full variable domain, with the rest looked up from reference TRBV19 and TRBJ2-5, is DGGITQSPKYLFRKEGQNVTLSCEQNLNHDAMYWYRQDPGQGLRLIYYSQIVNDFQKGDIAEGYSVSREKKESFPLTVTSAQKNPTAFYLCASSKAREETQYFGPGTRLLVL.

This chain connects TRBV11-3 to TRBJ2-3, with 7 bases matching TRBD2. After removal of 4 bases from V and 0 bases from J, the junction contained 16 bases not matched to a gene. Germline CDR1 SGHNT, CDR2 YENEEA. This CDR3 region has 19 residues. The CDR3 sequence is CASSSILSKSGASTDTQYF. DNA for the CDR3: TGTGCCAGCAGCTCAATCCTAAGCAAAAGCGGGGCTAGCACAGATACGCAGTATTTT.

The rearrangement joins TRBV5-4 to TRBJ2-1; 9 bases are shared with TRBD2. There are 15 residues in the CDR3. Trimming took 7 bases from V and 0 from J; bases not matched to a gene: 5. The germline V gene has CDR1 SGHNT and CDR2 YYREEE (reference sequence). The CDR3 region is CASLPAGGSYNEQFF. The CDR3 nucleotides are TGTGCCAGCCTCCCAGCGGGGGGCTCCTACAATGAGCAGTTCTTC.

The rearrangement links TRBV5-1 to TRBJ2-3; no firm D call. Trimming left V 3 bases short and J 1 base short, with 3 bases between. CDR1 is SGHRS and CDR2 is YFSETQ in the germline V gene. This CDR3 comprises 12 residues. The CDR3 is CASSSGTDTQYF. DNA for the CDR3: TGCGCCAGCAGCTCCGGCACAGATACGCAGTATTTT.

Only one count was recorded for this clone. V and J are TRBV6-1 and TRBJ1-6, with a possible D match to TRBD1 (5 bases). This CDR3 has 13 residues. CDR1 and CDR2 (germline): MNHNS, SASEGT. The V end lost 5 bases, the J end lost 5 bases, and 7 bases lay between the germline ends. CDR3 DNA sequence: TGTGCCAGCAGTCGCAGGGATAATTCACCCCTCCACTTT. This encodes CASSRRDNSPLHF.

The rearrangement links TRBV30 to TRBJ1-2, with D perhaps matching TRBD1 (5 bases). This CDR3 has 15 residues. Germline CDR1 GTSNPN, CDR2 SVGIG (reference sequence). CDR3 coding DNA: TGTTCAGCCAAAAACCCAGGGACCCCAACGGGTGGCTACACCTTC. This gives the protein CSAKNPGTPTGGYTF.

The rearrangement links TRBV4-1 to TRBJ1-2, with a possible D match to TRBD1 (6 bases). V lost 1 base and J lost 8, with 14 bases in between. Per the germline V gene, CDR1 is MGHRA and CDR2 is YSYEKL. The CDR3 has 14 residues. The CDR3 nucleotides are TGCGCCAGCAGCCAAGTGAGGGGGGCGATCGGCTACACCTTC. It is translated as CASSQVRGAIGYTF.

This clone was detected a few times. V gene TRBV4-1 combines with J gene TRBJ2-7; the D call may be TRBD1 or TRBD2 (6 bases each). CDR3 length: 15 amino acids. The V and J ends lost 1 base and 2 bases respectively, with 12 bases between them. Germline assignment: CDR1 MGHRA and CDR2 YSYEKL. The CDR3 nucleotides are TGCGCCAGCAGCCAAGTGGGGGGCCCTGCCTACGAGCAGTACTTC. It encodes CASSQVGGPAYEQYF.

V is TRBV7-9 and J is TRBJ2-2; weak D call: TRBD1 (6 bases). Trimming cost V 4 bases and J 0 bases, with 9 bases left between them. The length of the CDR3 is 15 residues. Germline lookup yields CDR1 SEHNR and CDR2 FQNEAQ (reference sequence). The CDR3: CASSWGTTNTGELFF. In DNA, the CDR3 is TGTGCCAGCAGCTGGGGGACAACGAACACCGGGGAGCTGTTTTTT.

This chain connects TRBV6-4 to TRBJ2-1, with TRBD1 identical over 9 bases. J lost 0 bases, V lost 3 bases, and 0 bases had no gene match. CDR3 size: 15 residues. CDR1 MRHNA and CDR2 SNTAGT come from the germline V gene. CDR3 coding DNA: TGTGCCAGCAGTGAGGGACAGGGCTCCTACAATGAGCAGTTCTTC. Its protein is CASSEGQGSYNEQFF.

This rearrangement joins TRBV5-1 to TRBJ1-5; a weak D match, TRBD1 (5 bases). CDR1 and CDR2 (germline): SGHRS, YFSETQ. The V end was cut by 0 bases, the J end by 6 bases, with 13 bases between. This CDR3 is built from 15 residues. In DNA form, the CDR3 reads TGCGCCAGCAGCTTGGAAGGGGCGGGTGTTCAGCCCCAGCATTTT. Translation: CASSLEGAGVQPQHF.

This chain uses TRBV27 with TRBJ2-5; D gene unclear. CDR1 is MNHEY and CDR2 is SMNVEV in the germline V gene (reference sequence). There are 9 residues in the CDR3. Trimming removed 10 bases at V and 7 bases at J, with 7 bases between. This CDR3 is CAIPRTQYF. The CDR3 DNA reads as TGTGCCATCCCGAGGACCCAGTACTTC.

J is TRBJ1-2 and V is TRBV2; D is ambiguous. The CDR3 totals 13 residues. Trimming removed 3 bases at V and 0 bases at J, with 5 bases between. Per the germline V gene, CDR1 is SNHLY and CDR2 is FYNNEI. This chain's CDR3 is CASSDYPNYGYTF. Here the CDR3 DNA reads TGTGCCAGCAGTGATTACCCTAACTATGGCTACACCTTC.

This chain uses TRBV6-5 with TRBJ2-7; TRBD1 matches at 7 bases. The germline V gene encodes CDR1 MNHEY and CDR2 SVGAGI. The junction had 6 bases not matched to a gene; V was cut back by 6 bases and J by 1 base. CDR3 length equals 14 residues. CDR3 loop: CASSRRDSSYEQYF. The CDR3 DNA follows: TGTGCCAGCAGCCGCCGGGACAGTTCCTACGAGCAGTACTTC.

The V call is TRBV9, the J call TRBJ2-1; D not resolved. From germline, CDR1 is SGDLS and CDR2 YYNGEE. The CDR3 totals 14 residues. Between the trimmed V and J ends, which lost 0 bases and 10 bases, there was a span of 14 bases. CDR3 sequence: CASSVAVAPTEQFF. CDR3 sequence (DNA): TGTGCCAGCAGCGTAGCCGTAGCCCCGACCGAGCAGTTCTTC.

This chain connects TRBV2 to TRBJ2-3, with a possible D match to TRBD2 (6 bases). V gave up 5 bases and J gave up 1 base, with 13 bases separating them. The V gene's germline CDR1 is SNHLY and CDR2 FYNNEI. There are 15 residues in the CDR3. The CDR3 sequence: CASSWRGWGTDTQYF. The CDR3 coding sequence is TGTGCCAGCAGTTGGCGGGGTTGGGGCACAGATACGCAGTATTTT.

J is TRBJ1-1 and V is TRBV27; 9 bases map to TRBD1. This CDR3 has 14 amino acids. CDR1 MNHEY and CDR2 SMNVEV come from the germline V gene (reference sequence). V lost 0 bases, J lost 10 bases, and 6 bases stayed unmatched. The CDR3 nucleotides are TGTGCCAGCAGTTTATCGGGGACAGGGAAAGGAGCTTTCTTT. Its protein is CASSLSGTGKGAFF.

The rearrangement joins TRBV4-1 to TRBJ2-1, with D unresolved. The CDR3 has 14 amino acids. Germline assignment: CDR1 MGHRA and CDR2 YSYEKL. Trimming removed 2 bases at V and 5 bases at J, with 10 bases between. The CDR3 DNA reads as TGCGCCAGCAGCCAATCAGATTGGGACAATGAGCAGTTCTTC. This translates into CASSQSDWDNEQFF.

V and J are TRBV6-1 and TRBJ1-2; TRBD1 matches 8 bases. In germline, CDR1 is MNHNS, CDR2 SASEGT. The trim removed 6 bases at V and 6 bases at J, leaving 9 bases unmatched. The CDR3 extends over 14 amino acids. The CDR3 loop is CASSGTGGVDGYTF. CDR3 nucleotides: TGTGCCAGCAGCGGTACAGGGGGGGTCGATGGCTACACCTTC.

The chain carries TRBV9 and TRBJ2-7, with 10 bases identical to TRBD1. Germline V gene sequence: CDR1 SGDLS, CDR2 YYNGEE. The CDR3 has 19 amino acids. V lost 0 bases to trimming and J lost 2 bases; unmatched junction nucleotides: 14. CDR3 sequence (DNA): TGTGCCAGCAGCGTAGCTCCGGGGGGCCCGGGACAGGGGACCTACGAGCAGTACTTC. As protein: CASSVAPGGPGQGTYEQYF.

The chain carries TRBV18 and TRBJ2-3; D ambiguous. From germline, CDR1 is KGHSH and CDR2 LQKENI. CDR3 length: 14 residues. Trimming removed 3 bases at V and 2 bases at J, with 9 bases between. CDR3 bases: TGTGCCAGCTCACCGAAAATTAACACAGATACGCAGTATTTT. Its translation: CASSPKINTDTQYF.

This clone was seen a single time. V is TRBV27 and J is TRBJ2-7; possibly TRBD1 for D (5 bases). The CDR3 covers 13 residues. The germline V gene has CDR1 MNHEY and CDR2 SMNVEV (reference sequence). The V end lost 4 bases, the J end lost 0 bases, and 7 bases lay between the germline ends. The CDR3 DNA reads TGTGCCAGCAGTTATACAGGCTCCTACGAGCAGTACTTC. This encodes CASSYTGSYEQYF.

The chain recombines TRBV6-6 with TRBJ1-2; 8 bases map to TRBD1. This CDR3 has 15 residues. Trimming took 7 bases from V and 7 from J; bases not matched to a gene: 14. Germline CDR1 MNHNY, CDR2 SVGAGI (reference sequence). The CDR3 reads CASTTQGQEVLGYTF. In nucleotides, the CDR3 is TGTGCCAGCACCACACAGGGACAGGAGGTTCTTGGCTACACCTTC.

This clone has only one observation. J is TRBJ2-3 and V is TRBV7-2, with 9 bases aligning to TRBD2. V shed 2 bases, J shed 4 bases, and the junction held 1 base outside the gene matches. This CDR3 spans 14 amino acids. Per the germline V gene, CDR1 is SGHTA and CDR2 is FQGNSA. In DNA form, the CDR3 reads TGTGCCAGCAGCTTATCTAGCGGGGCAGATACGCAGTATTTT. Residues: CASSLSSGADTQYF.